This TCR beta chain was obtained from a study of radiation and T cells in renal cell carcinoma. General study points: Top tumor clonotypes rose in blood 2 weeks post-radiation, then contracted.

Assay used: immunoSEQ multiplex PCR; TCRdb lists only in-frame clones, some missing. Counted here are roughly 61,000 clones, about 80% occurring once; the ten biggest clones make up approximately 7%. About this clone: Its cognate antigen is unknown.

Regarding time point: blood 4 weeks post-SBRT, at nephrectomy. The treatment denotes: 15 Gy SBRT to primary tumor, nephrectomy 4 weeks later. Nephrectomy followed 15 Gy stereotactic body radiation by 4 weeks. Clear cell pathology was present in this patient's renal cell carcinoma. Per germline, CDR1 GTSNPN and CDR2 SVGIG (reference sequence). The CDR3 length is 16 residues. V dropped 2 bases and J dropped 0; count of bases not matched to a gene: 3. This clonotype was sampled from a man aged 60 to 69 with renal cell carcinoma. V gene TRBV30 combines with J gene TRBJ1-4, with TRBD1 matching over 10 bases. Sequences were derived from blood, sampled from a patient whose treatment included radiotherapy and nephrectomy. The CDR3 reads CAWSLGTGATNEKLFF. The CDR3 bases are TGTGCCTGGAGTCTAGGGACAGGGGCAACTAATGAAAAACTGTTTTTT.